This record covers a single TCR beta chain. Antigen: not known. The data are from a study of T cells in Graves' hyperthyroidism and ophthalmopathy. Study at large: Peripheral blood was obtained at initial diagnosis, preceding any treatment. General study results and limits: The model predicted ophthalmopathy a median approximately 6 months before onset.

Patients were excluded for uncontrolled infection, other autoimmune disease, pregnancy or lactation. Each 10 ml fresh peripheral blood draw supplied the PBMCs. The germline CDR1 and CDR2 sequences are MGHRA and YSYEKL. The CDR3 runs to 13 residues. With 8 bases removed from V and 5 bases from J, the gap between germline ends came to 16 bases. Regions amplified from RNA transcripts were the TCR beta CDR3 regions. The TCR CDR3 first-round RT-PCR relied on the HTBI primer set. TCRdb reprocessed the multiplex PCR reads via MiXCR and lists one record per CDR3 protein. This sample has some 200,000 distinct CDR3 sequences, with 17% found just once.

The sample was blood. V is TRBV4-1 and J is TRBJ2-7; D ambiguous. The receptor's source is a man aged 45-65 years with Graves' hyperthyroidism. CDR3 loop: CASRPPGRDEQYF. The CDR3, as DNA: TGCGCCAGCCGTCCACCTGGTCGGGACGAGCAGTACTTC.